A selection of T cell receptor beta chains follows, all from one sample in a study of technical replicates of blood from a handful of donors. Clones were sequenced by immunoSEQ multiplex PCR, and TCRdb holds only the in-frame ones, with some missing. Here the sample spans about 100,000 clones, 95% being singletons. The specimen was T cells isolated from PBMCs. The receptor source for this set is a human donor in good health. The CDR3 runs from the conserved cysteine through the conserved F or W. Each record gives: V gene, CDR3 length, D gene, J gene, clone size, CDR3 protein, CDR3 DNA. D genes are given only for firm matches. Part of the rows lack a size; the others show once, few, many or a class for expanded clones.

>TRBV10-3|16|.|TRBJ1-2|.
CAISPARGGANYGYTF
TGTGCCATCAGTCCCGCCCGGGGGGGGGCGAACTATGGCTACACCTTC
>TRBV10-1|16|TRBD2|TRBJ2-5|.
CASSESAAGVEGTQYF
TGCGCCAGCAGTGAGTCTGCAGCGGGGGTGGAGGGGACCCAGTACTTC
>TRBV11-3|15|TRBD1|TRBJ2-3|.
CASSFRDRTTDTQYF
TGTGCCAGCAGCTTCCGGGACAGGACCACAGATACGCAGTATTTT
>TRBV5-5|14|.|TRBJ1-4|.
CASSELHGYEKLFF
TGTGCCAGCAGCGAACTACACGGATATGAAAAACTGTTTTTT
>TRBV6-5|15|.|TRBJ1-4|once
CASSLTQGLREKLFF
TGTGCCAGCAGTCTCACCCAGGGGTTACGAGAAAAACTGTTTTTT
>TRBV28|12|.|TRBJ2-7|once
CASSLEGYEQYF
TGTGCCAGCAGTTTAGAGGGATACGAGCAGTACTTC
>TRBV14|15|.|TRBJ1-4|few
CASSQLRLSNEKLFF
TGTGCCAGCAGCCAACTTAGACTTTCTAATGAAAAACTGTTTTTT
>TRBV6-5|15|.|TRBJ2-7|.
CASKTLTGPAGEQYF
TGTGCCAGCAAAACTCTGACAGGGCCCGCGGGGGAGCAGTACTTC
>TRBV5-3|15|.|TRBJ2-6|.
CAILWKGAGANVLTF
TGTGCCATATTGTGGAAGGGGGCTGGGGCCAACGTCCTGACTTTC
>TRBV4-1|14|.|TRBJ2-4|.
CASSHTLNPHIQYF
TGCGCCAGCAGCCATACCCTAAATCCCCACATTCAGTACTTC
>TRBV19|14|.|TRBJ1-5|.
CASSPQGPNQPQHF
TGTGCCAGTAGTCCGCAGGGTCCCAATCAGCCCCAGCATTTT
>TRBV5-1|13|TRBD1|TRBJ1-2|.
CASSVDRVNGYTF
TGCGCCAGCAGCGTGGACAGGGTCAATGGCTACACCTTC
>TRBV30|14|.|TRBJ1-1|few
CASKGGYVNTEAFF
TGTGCCTCTAAAGGGGGATACGTGAACACTGAAGCTTTCTTT
>TRBV2|12|.|TRBJ2-7|.
CASIDGAYEQYF
TGTGCCAGCATAGACGGGGCCTACGAGCAGTACTTC
>TRBV6-4|13|.|TRBJ1-5|.
CASSVRANQPQHF
TGTGCCAGCAGTGTCAGGGCGAATCAGCCCCAGCATTTT
>TRBV4-1|16|.|TRBJ2-3|.
CASSQDQGTGTDTQYF
TGCGCCAGCAGCCAAGACCAGGGAACGGGCACAGATACGCAGTATTTT
>TRBV29-1|14|TRBD2|TRBJ2-1|.
CSVSGTSSNNEQFF
TGCAGCGTTTCCGGGACTAGCTCTAACAATGAGCAGTTCTTC
>TRBV9|16|TRBD1|TRBJ1-5|.
CASSVGRDRRNQPQHF
TGTGCCAGCAGCGTAGGGCGGGACAGGAGAAATCAGCCCCAGCATTTT
>TRBV4-1|15|.|TRBJ2-7|.
CASSQNLPVSYEQYF
TGCGCCAGCAGCCAAAACCTCCCAGTCTCCTACGAGCAGTACTTC
>TRBV5-1|13|.|TRBJ2-1|.
CASSPPGGNEQFF
TGCGCCAGCAGCCCGCCTGGGGGGAATGAGCAGTTCTTC
>TRBV2|15|TRBD1|TRBJ1-5|.
CASSGTGGDNQPQHF
TGTGCCAGCAGCGGAACAGGGGGCGACAATCAGCCCCAGCATTTT
>TRBV9|16|.|TRBJ2-1|.
CASSVGGGGAYNEQFF
TGTGCCAGCAGCGTAGGGGGCGGGGGCGCCTACAATGAGCAGTTCTTC
>TRBV19|14|TRBD1|TRBJ2-7|.
CASSLRTGSYEQYF
TGTGCCAGTAGCCTTCGGACAGGTTCCTACGAGCAGTACTTC
>TRBV5-1|17|TRBD1|TRBJ1-3|.
CASSRKGQGDGGNTIYF
TGCGCCAGCAGCCGCAAGGGACAGGGGGATGGAGGAAACACCATATATTTT
>TRBV29-1|16|.|TRBJ1-1|.
CSVDSGGVGMNTEAFF
TGCAGCGTCGACTCGGGAGGAGTCGGTATGAACACTGAAGCTTTCTTT
>TRBV10-2|15|.|TRBJ1-4|.
CASSESQGYNEKLFF
TGCGCCAGCAGTGAGTCGCAGGGTTACAATGAAAAACTGTTTTTT
>TRBV6-1|14|.|TRBJ1-1|.
CASSEVSMNTEAFF
TGTGCCAGCAGTGAAGTTTCTATGAACACTGAAGCTTTCTTT
>TRBV2|17|TRBD2|TRBJ2-1|.
CASSASAGTSGMVSQFF
TGTGCCAGCAGTGCGAGCGCCGGGACTAGCGGGATGGTATCGCAGTTCTTC
>TRBV14|16|.|TRBJ1-1|once
CASSQVSWEGGEEAFF
TGTGCCAGCAGCCAAGTCAGTTGGGAGGGCGGTGAAGAAGCTTTCTTT
>TRBV10-3|15|.|TRBJ2-6|.
CAIRIASSGANVLTF
TGTGCCATCAGAATAGCAAGCTCTGGGGCCAACGTCCTGACTTTC
>TRBV29-1|14|.|TRBJ2-4|.
CSVELGQAKNIQYF
TGCAGCGTTGAATTAGGACAGGCCAAAAACATTCAGTACTTC
>TRBV9|17|TRBD1|TRBJ2-2|.
CASSVVGGSAYTGELFF
TGTGCCAGCAGCGTAGTAGGGGGCAGCGCATACACCGGGGAGCTGTTTTTT
>TRBV2|13|.|TRBJ2-7|.
CASLFGGPYEQYF
TGTGCCAGCCTATTTGGGGGCCCCTACGAGCAGTACTTC
>TRBV11-3|16|.|TRBJ2-7|.
CASSLSSGSDSYEQYF
TGTGCCAGCAGCTTATCCAGCGGAAGCGACTCCTACGAGCAGTACTTC
>TRBV21-1|16|.|TRBJ2-7|once
CASSKPTGTRDDEQYF
TGTGCCAGCAGCAAACCTACCGGGACTAGGGACGACGAGCAGTACTTC
>TRBV4-1|15|.|TRBJ2-1|.
CASSQVRSSGNEQFF
TGCGCCAGCAGCCAAGTACGTAGTTCGGGCAATGAGCAGTTCTTC
>TRBV19|15|TRBD1|TRBJ1-5|.
CASSIGTGEYQPQHF
TGTGCCAGTAGTATTGGGACAGGGGAGTATCAGCCCCAGCATTTT
>TRBV28|14|TRBD1|TRBJ1-1|.
CASSSGQGSTEAFF
TGTGCCAGCAGTTCCGGACAGGGTAGCACTGAAGCTTTCTTT
>TRBV6-5|14|.|TRBJ1-5|.
CASSLGGWNQPQHF
TGTGCCAGCAGCCTCGGGGGGTGGAATCAGCCCCAGCATTTT
>TRBV7-3|15|TRBD2|TRBJ2-1|.
CASSPWTSGVDEQFF
TGTGCCAGCAGCCCTTGGACTAGCGGGGTGGATGAGCAGTTCTTC
>TRBV19|10|.|TRBJ1-2|.
CASSNYGYTF
TGTGCCAGTTCAAACTATGGCTACACCTTC
>TRBV11-2|17|TRBD2|TRBJ2-3|.
CASSSRLAGVGTDTQYF
TGTGCCAGCAGCTCCCGCCTAGCGGGAGTGGGGACAGATACGCAGTATTTT
>TRBV6-6|13|.|TRBJ1-2|.
CASSPGTNYGYTF
TGTGCCAGCAGTCCAGGGACTAACTATGGCTACACCTTC
>TRBV18|17|.|TRBJ2-7|.
CASSPVGAAGLAREQYF
TGTGCCAGCTCACCTGTGGGCGCGGCGGGTCTGGCTAGGGAGCAGTACTTC
>TRBV19|14|TRBD2|TRBJ2-7|.
CASSMREGLYEQYF
TGTGCCAGTAGTATGCGGGAGGGCCTCTACGAGCAGTACTTC
>TRBV15|14|.|TRBJ2-3|.
CATSNRQFTDTQYF
TGTGCCACCAGCAATAGACAGTTCACAGATACGCAGTATTTT
>TRBV14|13|.|TRBJ1-1|.
CASSQHRNTEAFF
TGTGCCAGCAGCCAACACAGGAACACTGAAGCTTTCTTT
>TRBV2|16|TRBD1|TRBJ2-7|.
CASARSPDRGDYEQYF
TGTGCCAGCGCCCGAAGTCCCGACAGGGGTGATTACGAGCAGTACTTC
>TRBV28|15|TRBD1|TRBJ2-2|.
CASSWTGDYTGELFF
TGTGCCAGCAGTTGGACAGGGGACTACACCGGGGAGCTGTTTTTT
>TRBV4-1|15|TRBD1|TRBJ1-5|.
CASSQEDRDGGPQHF
TGCGCCAGCAGCCAAGAGGACAGGGACGGAGGGCCCCAGCATTTT
>TRBV19|17|.|TRBJ2-3|.
CASSMYGGVRSTDTQYF
TGTGCCAGTAGTATGTATGGCGGGGTCCGAAGCACAGATACGCAGTATTTT
>TRBV27|12|.|TRBJ2-7|.
CASMQLGSEQYF
TGTGCCAGCATGCAGTTGGGCTCCGAGCAGTACTTC
>TRBV6-5|15|.|TRBJ2-1|.
CASSPGVFSYNEQFF
TGTGCCAGCAGCCCAGGGGTTTTCTCCTACAATGAGCAGTTCTTC
>TRBV15|14|.|TRBJ1-1|.
CATSRRQPNTEAFF
TGTGCCACCAGCAGACGACAGCCGAACACTGAAGCTTTCTTT
>TRBV4-1|19|TRBD2|TRBJ2-3|.
CASSQDIFTGTSGTDTQYF
TGCGCCAGCAGCCAAGATATCTTCACCGGGACTAGCGGCACAGATACGCAGTATTTT
>TRBV19|13|TRBD1|TRBJ1-4|.
CASRTGRGEKLFF
TGTGCCAGCAGGACAGGGCGGGGTGAAAAACTGTTTTTT
>TRBV27|14|.|TRBJ2-7|.
CASSLRAGGYEQYF
TGTGCCAGCAGTTTGAGGGCAGGGGGGTACGAGCAGTACTTC
>TRBV5-1|14|.|TRBJ1-4|once
CASSWGEDNEKLFF
TGCGCCAGCAGCTGGGGCGAGGATAATGAAAAACTGTTTTTT
>TRBV19|13|.|TRBJ1-1|.
CASIPTVNTEAFF
TGTGCCAGTATACCCACAGTCAACACTGAAGCTTTCTTT